These T cell receptor beta chains were read from a single sample in a study of T cell responses to AZD1222 COVID-19 vaccine. This table comes from immunoSEQ multiplex PCR, and its TCRdb copy is limited to in-frame clones, with some not included. The table has approximately 150,000 clones, roughly 87% seen once; the top ten hold approximately 1%. This material consisted of peripheral blood, taken 28 days after the second AZD1222 dose. These receptors all stem from an adult who received the AZD1222 COVID-19 vaccine. CDR3s include the opening cysteine and the closing phenylalanine or tryptophan. The order of the fields is V gene, J gene, CDR3 protein.

v_gene: TRBV7-2
j_gene: TRBJ2-1
CDR3aa: CASTLAGGYNEQFF

v_gene: TRBV6-5
j_gene: TRBJ1-2
CDR3aa: CASSYSGTGTYGYTF

v_gene: TRBV15
j_gene: TRBJ2-5
CDR3aa: CATSRDTQGSATQYF

v_gene: TRBV7-2
j_gene: TRBJ1-5
CDR3aa: CASLLSAGANQPQHF

v_gene: TRBV6-2/TRBV6-3
j_gene: TRBJ2-5
CDR3aa: CASSYGLAGPETQYF

v_gene: TRBV29-1
j_gene: TRBJ1-2
CDR3aa: CSVAGTANYGYTF

v_gene: TRBV15
j_gene: TRBJ2-1
CDR3aa: CATSRGTQGRYNEQFF

v_gene: TRBV12-3/TRBV12-4
j_gene: TRBJ1-6
CDR3aa: CASSVGGSLALHF

v_gene: TRBV7-9
j_gene: TRBJ1-2
CDR3aa: CASSQTTGTNYGYTF

v_gene: TRBV19
j_gene: TRBJ1-3
CDR3aa: CASTPLGYSGNTIYF

v_gene: TRBV10-3
j_gene: TRBJ2-1
CDR3aa: CAISEPFVSYNEQFF

v_gene: TRBV2
j_gene: TRBJ1-2
CDR3aa: CASSVTGTFVEGTF

v_gene: TRBV18
j_gene: TRBJ2-7
CDR3aa: CASSGRGYEQYF

v_gene: TRBV19
j_gene: TRBJ2-7
CDR3aa: CASSIRDGETSYEQYF

v_gene: TRBV5-1
j_gene: TRBJ1-2
CDR3aa: CASSPVGPNYGYTF

v_gene: TRBV12-3/TRBV12-4
j_gene: TRBJ1-5
CDR3aa: CASSRYLGPQHF

v_gene: TRBV9
j_gene: TRBJ2-2
CDR3aa: CASSAPPGLAHTGELFF

v_gene: TRBV12-2
j_gene: TRBJ2-5
CDR3aa: CASRFRRRQETQYF

v_gene: TRBV27
j_gene: TRBJ1-5
CDR3aa: CASSFTGNQPQHF

v_gene: TRBV27
j_gene: TRBJ1-6
CDR3aa: CASRSGVRRSPLHF

v_gene: TRBV15
j_gene: TRBJ2-7
CDR3aa: CATSHGLAGYEQYF

v_gene: TRBV19
j_gene: TRBJ2-1
CDR3aa: CASSIGSGGAYNEQFF

v_gene: TRBV5-5
j_gene: TRBJ1-2
CDR3aa: CASSLENYGYTF

v_gene: TRBV6-6
j_gene: TRBJ1-1
CDR3aa: CASKLGVNTEAFF

v_gene: TRBV6-2/TRBV6-3
j_gene: TRBJ1-1
CDR3aa: CASSARGTEAFF